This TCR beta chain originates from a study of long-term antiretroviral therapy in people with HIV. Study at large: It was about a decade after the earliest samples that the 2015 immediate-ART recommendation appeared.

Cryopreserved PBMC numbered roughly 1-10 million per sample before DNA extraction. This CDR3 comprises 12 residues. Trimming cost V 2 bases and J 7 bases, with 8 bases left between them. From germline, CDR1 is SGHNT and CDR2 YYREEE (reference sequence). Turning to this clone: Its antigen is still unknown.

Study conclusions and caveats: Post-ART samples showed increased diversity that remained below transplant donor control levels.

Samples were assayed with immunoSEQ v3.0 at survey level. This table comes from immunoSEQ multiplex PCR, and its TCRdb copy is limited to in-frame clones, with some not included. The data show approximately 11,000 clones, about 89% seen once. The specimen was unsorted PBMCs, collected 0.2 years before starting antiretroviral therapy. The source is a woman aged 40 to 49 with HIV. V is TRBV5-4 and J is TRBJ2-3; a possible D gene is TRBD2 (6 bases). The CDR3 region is CASSLAGHTQYF. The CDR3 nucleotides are TGTGCCAGCAGCTTAGCGGGCCATACGCAGTATTTT.